The 30 T cell receptor beta chains below were found in one sample sequenced in a study of spatial heterogeneity in lung cancer. TCRdb reanalysed the 5' RACE reads using MiXCR and keeps one entry per CDR3 protein. The data show roughly 26,000 distinct CDR3 sequences, around 6% seen once. Regarding time point: blood at routine non-recurrence follow-up after resection. The sequenced material consisted of unsorted whole RNA from tumor, nontumor lung or frozen PBMC. The sample was PBMCs, taken at follow-up. The source is a male donor with early-stage non-small cell lung cancer.

As for this clonotype: A junction end diverges from the germline sequence, so it may reflect a read error. The chain is built from TRBV5-4 and TRBJ2-3; 10 bases match TRBD2. The germline CDR1 and CDR2 sequences are SGHNT and YYREEE (reference sequence). This CDR3 contains 16 residues. In DNA, the CDR3 is TGTGCCAGCAGCTTGAAGTCTAGCGGGAGCATAGATACGCAGTATTTT. This encodes CASSLKSSGSIDTQYF.

This clonotype was detected ten times or more. The V and J genes are TRBV18 and TRBJ2-5; TRBD1 matches at 7 bases. From germline, CDR1 is KGHSH and CDR2 LQKENI. CDR3 size: 15 residues. The trim removed 5 bases at V and 2 bases at J, leaving 8 bases unmatched. The CDR3: CASSSRTGLQETQYF. CDR3 DNA: TGTGCCAGCTCATCTCGGACAGGCCTACAAGAGACCCAGTACTTC. Based on the CDR3 plus reference TRBV18 and TRBJ2-5, the full variable domain is NAGVMQNPRHLVRRRGQEARLRCSPMKGHSHVYWYRQLPEEGLKFMVYLQKENIIDESGMPKERFSAEFPKEGPSILRIQQVVRGDSAAYFCASSSRTGLQETQYFGPGTRLLVL.

There are many counts of this clonotype. This rearrangement joins TRBV5-1 to TRBJ2-1; D remains ambiguous. Trimming removed 0 bases from V and 5 bases from J, with 9 bases in between. CDR3 length equals 14 residues. Germline CDR1 SGHRS, CDR2 YFSETQ. CDR3 DNA sequence: TGCGCCAGCAGCTTGGATTCCAGAAACAATGAGCAGTTCTTC. Translation: CASSLDSRNNEQFF.

This clonotype was detected ten times or more. This rearrangement joins TRBV5-1 to TRBJ2-5; 7 nucleotides line up with TRBD1. The germline CDR1 and CDR2 sequences are SGHRS and YFSETQ. The CDR3 loop spans 14 amino acids. V lost 4 bases, J lost 2 bases, and 5 bases stayed unmatched. The CDR3, as DNA: TGCGCCAGCAGCAACCCCAGGGGGCAAGAGACCCAGTACTTC. Encoded protein: CASSNPRGQETQYF.

The sample holds many counts of this clonotype. The chain recombines TRBV7-8 with TRBJ2-5, with D unclear. This CDR3 contains 15 residues. V shed 1 base and J shed 2 bases, with 11 bases lying between them. Germline V gene lookup returns CDR1 SGHVS and CDR2 FQNEAQ. CDR3 protein: CASSLVPNWQETQYF. In DNA, the CDR3 is TGTGCCAGCAGCTTAGTTCCAAACTGGCAAGAGACCCAGTACTTC.

This clonotype was detected ten times or more. The chain has TRBV7-9 and TRBJ1-5; D gene ambiguous. Trimming cost V 6 bases and J 7 bases, with 10 bases left between them. This CDR3 contains 12 residues. The V gene's germline CDR1 is SEHNR and CDR2 FQNEAQ (reference sequence). CDR3 DNA: TGTGCCAGCAGTCAAGGTGGCCAGCCCCAGCATTTT. This sequence encodes CASSQGGQPQHF.

This clonotype was detected ten times or more. V and J are TRBV5-1 and TRBJ1-1; 8 nucleotides line up with TRBD1. The CDR3 loop spans 15 amino acids. V gave up 2 bases and J gave up 1 base; unmatched junction bases: 4. Germline V gives CDR1 SGHRS, CDR2 YFSETQ. The CDR3 DNA follows: TGCGCCAGCAGCTTAAGGACAGGGAGGAACACTGAAGCTTTCTTT. Its translation: CASSLRTGRNTEAFF.

This clonotype was picked up many times. The CDR3 loop reads CASSYIGLEYRTDTQYF. DNA of the CDR3: TGTGCCAGCAGTTACATAGGGCTAGAGTATCGGACAGATACGCAGTATTTT. This chain joins TRBV6-5 and TRBJ2-3; D is ambiguous. The CDR3 sequence is 17 residues long. Trimming took 2 bases from V and 3 from J, leaving 18 bases between them. Germline CDR1 reads MNHEY; CDR2 reads SVGAGI.

This clonotype was detected many times. The chain carries TRBV10-3 and TRBJ1-5; TRBD1 might be the D (5 bases). CDR3 length: 14 amino acids. V lost 5 bases, J lost 4 bases, and 12 bases lay in between. CDR1 is ENHRY and CDR2 is SYGVKD in the germline V gene. The CDR3, as DNA: TGTGCCATCAGTCCTCGACAGTCGAATCAGCCCCAGCATTTT. Its protein product is CAISPRQSNQPQHF.

This rearrangement joins TRBV11-1 to TRBJ2-3; D unresolved. Trimming shortened V by 0 bases and J by 6 bases, and 4 bases separated the two germline ends. Looked up from germline, CDR1 is SGHAT and CDR2 is FQDESV (reference sequence). This CDR3 spans 12 amino acids. This CDR3 reads CASSLAQDTQYF. CDR3 bases: TGTGCCAGCAGCTTAGCCCAGGATACGCAGTATTTT.

This clonotype has just a few counts. The rearrangement joins TRBV18 to TRBJ2-7, with TRBD2 identical over 9 bases. The V segment lost 2 bases and the J segment 4 bases; nucleotides outside the gene matches: 3. CDR3 size: 14 residues. Germline loops: CDR1 KGHSH, CDR2 LQKENI. The CDR3 region has the DNA TGTGCCAGCTCACCAGGTAGCGGGGGATACGAGCAGTACTTC. It translates to CASSPGSGGYEQYF.

This clonotype was recorded a few times. The J gene is TRBJ2-1, the V gene TRBV20-1, with TRBD2 matching over 11 bases. This CDR3 region has 17 residues. Trimming took 0 bases from V and 0 from J; bases not matched to a gene: 4. Germline values: CDR1 DFQATT, CDR2 SNEGSKA (reference sequence). The CDR3 DNA is TGCAGTGCTAGAGAAGGGACTAGCGGAAGCTCCTACAATGAGCAGTTCTTC. Translation gives CSAREGTSGSSYNEQFF.

The chain carries TRBV7-2 and TRBJ2-2; D gene uncertain. Germline loops: CDR1 SGHTA, CDR2 FQGNSA. There are 14 residues in the CDR3. V lost 5 bases to trimming and J lost 4 bases, with 11 bases between them. The CDR3 sequence is CASSHGRPTGELFF. The CDR3 bases are TGTGCCAGCAGCCACGGACGCCCCACCGGGGAGCTGTTTTTT.

Many counts were recorded for this clonotype. The rearrangement links TRBV24-1 to TRBJ2-1; 14 nucleotides line up with TRBD2. CDR3 length: 15 amino acids. Germline V gives CDR1 KGHDR, CDR2 SFDVKD. With V trimmed by 5 bases and J by 14 bases, 10 bases remained unmatched. The CDR3 coding sequence is TGTGCCACCAGTGTCCAGGGACTAGCGGGAGAGGAGGAGTTCTTC. It yields the protein CATSVQGLAGEEEFF.

The chain couples TRBV7-2 to TRBJ2-3; 12 nucleotides agree with TRBD2. This CDR3 spans 14 amino acids. Germline loops: CDR1 SGHTA, CDR2 FQGNSA. J was trimmed by 10 bases and V by 7 bases; bases with no gene match: 9. The CDR3 sequence: CASTGLAGPPAQYF. In DNA, the CDR3 is TGTGCCAGCACCGGACTAGCGGGGCCCCCAGCGCAGTATTTT. The variable domain in full, with the rest retrieved from reference TRBV7-2 and TRBJ2-3, is GAGVSQSPSNKVTEKGKDVELRCDPISGHTALYWYRQSLGQGLEFLIYFQGNSAPDKSGLPSDRFSAERTGGSVSTLTIQRTQQEDSAVYLCASTGLAGPPAQYFGPGTRLTVL.

The chain employs TRBV6-5 and TRBJ1-5; D unresolved. The CDR3 sequence is 15 residues long. Germline lookup yields CDR1 MNHEY and CDR2 SVGAGI. V lost 5 bases and J 3 bases, leaving 14 bases between the germline ends. The CDR3 here is CASSESMGPNQPQHF. DNA of the CDR3: TGTGCCAGCAGTGAATCGATGGGCCCCAATCAGCCCCAGCATTTT.

This rearrangement joins TRBV4-2 to TRBJ2-2, with 9 bases identical to TRBD2. The CDR3 loop spans 15 amino acids. Trimming cost V 4 bases and J 4 bases; bases outside gene matches: 4. The germline CDR1 and CDR2 sequences are LGHNA and YNFKEQ. The DNA of the CDR3 is TGTGCCAGCAGCCGTAGCGGGGGAGGCACCGGGGAGCTGTTTTTT. As protein: CASSRSGGGTGELFF.

The chain uses TRBV2 and TRBJ2-7; D ambiguous. Germline CDR1 SNHLY, CDR2 FYNNEI. The V end lost 4 bases, the J end lost 2 bases, and 9 bases lay between the germline ends. This CDR3 is built from 13 residues. The CDR3 region is CASSAPPPYEQYV. CDR3 DNA: TGTGCCAGCAGTGCGCCTCCACCCTACGAGCAGTACGTC.

This chain joins TRBV24-1 and TRBJ1-5, with D uncertain. The CDR3 runs to 13 residues. CDR1 and CDR2 from the germline V gene are KGHDR and SFDVKD. The ends were cut back, 4 bases at V and 7 bases at J, with 10 bases in the middle. CDR3 coding DNA: TGTGCCACCAGTGACGAGGACCCCCAGCCCCAGCATTTT. It specifies CATSDEDPQPQHF.

Many counts were recorded for this clonotype. The chain carries TRBV12-3 or TRBV12-4 and TRBJ2-5; perhaps TRBD2 as D (5 bases). The ends were cut back, 3 bases at V and 5 bases at J, with 13 bases in the middle. This CDR3 is built from 14 residues. CDR3 sequence (DNA): TGTGCCAGCAGTTTGGGCGGTGGAGGTGAGACCCAGTACTTC. Amino acids: CASSLGGGGETQYF.

This clonotype was detected only a few times. The rearrangement joins TRBV5-6 to TRBJ1-2; no clear D gene. From germline, CDR1 is SGHDT and CDR2 YYEEEE. V lost 4 bases and J 0 bases, leaving 13 bases between the germline ends. The CDR3 is 15 amino acids. CDR3 region: CASSRVTAANYGYTF. The CDR3 DNA sequence: TGTGCCAGCAGCAGGGTCACCGCCGCTAACTATGGCTACACCTTC.

This clonotype was counted many times. This rearrangement joins TRBV6-5 to TRBJ2-7, with D possibly TRBD1 on 5 matching bases. Trimming pared 5 bases from V and 1 base from J, leaving 15 bases between. Germline lookup yields CDR1 MNHEY and CDR2 SVGAGI. This CDR3 has 15 residues. As DNA, the CDR3 is TGTGCCAGCAGTAGGGGCGTTGCAGGGTCCTACGAGCAGTACGTC. Translation gives CASSRGVAGSYEQYV.

This clonotype appeared a few times. The rearrangement uses TRBV7-2 and TRBJ2-5; 11 positions match TRBD2. Trimming at V came to 6 bases and at J to 7 bases, leaving 7 bases not matched to a gene. CDR1 is SGHTA and CDR2 is FQGNSA in the germline V gene. The CDR3 runs to 14 residues. The CDR3 here is CASSHSGGAGTQYF. The CDR3 coding sequence is TGTGCCAGCAGTCATAGCGGGGGGGCGGGGACCCAGTACTTC.

This clonotype has a handful of counts. The chain is built from TRBV5-1 and TRBJ2-3, with 7 bases identical to TRBD2. The CDR3 is 15 amino acids. Germline CDR1 SGHRS, CDR2 YFSETQ. With V trimmed by 5 bases and J by 2 bases, 8 bases remained unmatched. In DNA, the CDR3 is TGCGCCAGCAGTCCGCGGGGGTACCCCACAGATACGCAGTATTTT. This sequence encodes CASSPRGYPTDTQYF. The entire variable domain, with the rest obtained from reference TRBV5-1 and TRBJ2-3, is as follows: KAGVTQTPRYLIKTRGQQVTLSCSPISGHRSVSWYQQTPGQGLQFLFEYFSETQRNKGNFPGRFSGRQFSNSRSEMNVSTLELGDSALYLCASSPRGYPTDTQYFGPGTRLTVL.

This clonotype was seen at least ten times. V usage is TRBV27 and J usage is TRBJ2-7; a possible D gene is TRBD1 (6 bases). The CDR3 length is 15 residues. Germline loops: CDR1 MNHEY, CDR2 SMNVEV (reference sequence). V was trimmed by 6 bases and J by 0 bases, leaving 15 bases between them. Here the CDR3 DNA reads TGTGCCAGCAGAGTGACAGGCCCGTCCTCCTACGAGCAGTACTTC. Its translation is CASRVTGPSSYEQYF.

This clonotype was counted ten times or more. The chain joins TRBV19 to TRBJ2-5; 7 bases map to TRBD2. The CDR3 length is 16 residues. Germline lookup yields CDR1 LNHDA and CDR2 SQIVND (reference sequence). V lost 1 base, J lost 0 bases, and 5 bases stayed unmatched. CDR3 nucleotides: TGTGCCAGTAGTATAGGCGCTAGCGGATACCAAGAGACCCAGTACTTC. This translates into CASSIGASGYQETQYF.

This clonotype was detected many times. The chain couples TRBV24-1 to TRBJ2-1; TRBD2 matches 10 bases. The CDR3 is made up of 15 amino acids. V was clipped by 9 bases and J by 6 bases; unmatched bases: 10. CDR1 and CDR2 from the germline V gene are KGHDR and SFDVKD. CDR3 in amino acids: CATRGASGSFNEQFF. DNA of the CDR3: TGTGCCACCCGTGGGGCTAGCGGGAGTTTCAATGAGCAGTTCTTC.

This clonotype was detected only a few times. The chain recombines TRBV6-4 with TRBJ2-3, with a possible D match to TRBD2 (5 bases). This CDR3 region has 13 residues. From germline, CDR1 is MRHNA and CDR2 SNTAGT. V lost 3 bases, J lost 3 bases, and 7 bases lay in between. The CDR3 coding sequence is TGTGCCAGCAGTGATAGCGCAACAGATACGCAGTATTTT. This translates into CASSDSATDTQYF.

In its sample, this clonotype was seen a few times. The chain is built from TRBV2 and TRBJ1-3, with D uncertain. This CDR3 is 14 amino acids long. V was trimmed by 9 bases and J by 4 bases, leaving 16 bases between them. Germline values: CDR1 SNHLY, CDR2 FYNNEI. Here the CDR3 reads CARPDGANGNTIYF. CDR3 nucleotide sequence: TGTGCCAGACCGGACGGAGCGAACGGAAACACCATATATTTT.

This clonotype was seen a handful of times. The chain recombines TRBV24-1 with TRBJ2-1, with TRBD1 identical over 8 bases. Per germline, CDR1 KGHDR and CDR2 SFDVKD. CDR3 size: 15 residues. V dropped 0 bases and J dropped 8; count of bases not matched to a gene: 5. The CDR3 region is CATSDLRTGKYEQFF. In DNA, the CDR3 is TGTGCCACCAGTGATTTGAGGACAGGGAAATATGAGCAGTTCTTC.